This T cell receptor beta chain comes out of a study of blood T cell repertoires in COVID-19. On the study more broadly: Donors in the United States, Italy and Spain gave samples during acute or convalescent COVID-19. PBMCs, B-cell-depleted T cells, or T cells were the source of the cDNA or gDNA that made up the material.

Original processing notes: Using reference gene primer amplification, nucleated cell counts were estimated. Sequencing used immunoSEQ multiplex PCR; TCRdb keeps in-frame clones, though not all of them. V, J and clone size are those of that table, while D and trimming were read from the DNA. In the table there are 100,000 or so clones, 75% to 85% of which are singletons. V shed 2 bases and J shed 6 bases, with 14 bases lying between them. Germline V lookup: CDR1 KGHSH, CDR2 LQKENI. The CDR3 extends over 15 amino acids. The clonotype originates from a human donor in a cohort sampled during active COVID-19. Sequencing was done on a sample of peripheral blood. The chain employs TRBV18 and TRBJ1-5; possible D gene TRBD1, 5 bases. CDR3 bases: TGTGCCAGCTCACCAGGGGAGGGACTGAGTCAGCCCCAGCATTTT. Its protein is CASSPGEGLSQPQHF.